One sample yielded the 17 T cell receptor beta chains listed below, sequenced in a study of lymphopenia after photon versus proton radiotherapy. Clones were sequenced by immunoSEQ multiplex PCR, and TCRdb holds only the in-frame ones, with some missing. In the table there are 15,000 to 20,000 clones, roughly 90% of which are singletons. Sequencing was performed on peripheral blood, taken from a patient treated with photon-based radiotherapy. These receptors originate from a woman in her thirties or forties with cholangiocarcinoma.

The genes are TRBV20-1 and TRBJ1-1, with D hard to call. Germline V lookup: CDR1 DFQATT, CDR2 SNEGSKA (reference sequence). The length of the CDR3 is 11 residues. Trimming removed 2 bases at V and 4 bases at J, with 5 bases between. The CDR3 is CSARPSTEAFF. CDR3 nucleotides: TGCAGTGCTAGACCCAGCACTGAAGCTTTCTTT.

V and J are TRBV5-1 and TRBJ2-7; TRBD1 or TRBD2 may be the D gene (5 bases each). Germline V gene sequence: CDR1 SGHRS, CDR2 YFSETQ. CDR3 length: 14 residues. V was pared by 1 base and J by 2 bases, with 10 bases between. CDR3 DNA sequence: TGCGCCAGCAGCTTGCGGGACGGACCCTACGAGCAGTACTTC. Translated, it gives CASSLRDGPYEQYF.

The gene calls are TRBV5-1 and TRBJ2-1, with D maybe TRBD1 (6 bases). Germline CDR1 is SGHRS and CDR2 is YFSETQ. CDR3 length: 14 amino acids. Trimming took off 3 bases at V and 8 bases at J, with 15 bases between the two ends. CDR3 nucleotides: TGCGCCAGCAGCTCCTCCGGGACAATACATGAGCAGTTCTTC. This codes for CASSSSGTIHEQFF.

The chain combines TRBV15 with TRBJ1-5; a weak D match, TRBD1 (5 bases). CDR3 length: 15 amino acids. The V gene lost 5 bases and the J gene lost 0 bases, with 11 bases spanning the gap. Germline CDR1 is LNHNV and CDR2 is YYDKDF (reference sequence). The CDR3 bases are TGTGCCACCAGCTCGACAGTTTATAGCAATCAGCCCCAGCATTTT. It codes for CATSSTVYSNQPQHF.

V and J are TRBV6-6 and TRBJ2-3; D is unclear. The CDR3 length is 12 residues. Germline assignment: CDR1 MNHNY and CDR2 SVGAGI (reference sequence). The ends were cut back, 4 bases at V and 2 bases at J, with 4 bases in the middle. The CDR3 DNA reads as TGTGCCAGCAGTTCCTACACAGATACGCAGTATTTT. As protein: CASSSYTDTQYF.

This clone was detected once. The chain has TRBV5-5 and TRBJ2-5; D possibly corresponds to TRBD1 (6 bases). Per germline, CDR1 SGHKS and CDR2 YYEKEE (reference sequence). There are 13 residues in the CDR3. Trimming took 6 bases from V and 5 from J, leaving 14 bases between them. CDR3 DNA sequence: TGTGCCAGCATTACAGGGATCGGTGAGACCCAGTACTTC. It translates to CASITGIGETQYF.

V usage is TRBV4-1 and J usage is TRBJ2-1; a weak D match, TRBD2 (6 bases). The ends were cut back, 0 bases at V and 2 bases at J, with 17 bases in the middle. Germline V gene lookup returns CDR1 MGHRA and CDR2 YSYEKL. The CDR3 extends over 18 amino acids. In nucleotides, the CDR3 is TGCGCCAGCAGCCAAGAATCGGGTGTTGCGGGACCCTACAATGAGCAGTTCTTC. Translation gives CASSQESGVAGPYNEQFF.

V and J are TRBV5-6 and TRBJ1-5; D gene ambiguous. The CDR3 is 16 residues long. V shed 0 bases and J shed 2 bases, with 12 bases lying between them. In germline, CDR1 is SGHDT, CDR2 YYEEEE. DNA of the CDR3: TGTGCCAGCAGCTTGGGGACGGGAGTGGGCAATCAGCCCCAGCATTTT. The encoded protein is CASSLGTGVGNQPQHF.

This rearrangement joins TRBV11-2 to TRBJ1-2; TRBD1 might be the D (6 bases). The CDR3 runs to 14 residues. V shed 5 bases and J shed 5 bases, with 15 bases lying between them. The germline V gene encodes CDR1 SGHAT and CDR2 FQNNGV. DNA for the CDR3: TGTGCCAGCAGCCCTCACCGGACAGTGTATGGCTACACCTTC. Its protein product is CASSPHRTVYGYTF.

This clone was seen a single time. J is TRBJ2-5 and V is TRBV9, with D possibly being TRBD1 (5 bases). Germline V gene data show CDR1 as SGDLS and CDR2 as YYNGEE. This CDR3 has 14 residues. The V end lost 2 bases, the J end lost 5 bases, and 13 bases lay between the germline ends. CDR3 region: CASSVAQGKETQYF. CDR3 nucleotide sequence: TGTGCCAGCAGCGTCGCCCAGGGAAAGGAGACCCAGTACTTC.

This clone appeared a single time. The chain links TRBV7-9 to TRBJ2-7; no clear D gene. The germline gives CDR1 SEHNR, CDR2 FQNEAQ (reference sequence). The V end was cut by 3 bases, the J end by 2 bases, with 5 bases between. This CDR3 has 12 amino acids. The DNA of the CDR3 is TGTGCCAGCAGCTTTGGACCCTACGAGCAGTACTTC. Its protein is CASSFGPYEQYF.

The chain uses TRBV27 and TRBJ2-7; no definite D call. The V end was cut by 7 bases, the J end by 3 bases, with 13 bases between. Germline CDR1 and CDR2: MNHEY and SMNVEV (reference sequence). This CDR3 has 13 residues. CDR3 loop: CASTDKGNYEQYF. For the CDR3, the DNA is TGTGCCAGCACAGACAAGGGAAACTACGAGCAGTACTTC.

The V and J genes are TRBV5-1 and TRBJ2-7; 7 nucleotides align to TRBD1. This CDR3 has 16 residues. Germline V gene sequence: CDR1 SGHRS, CDR2 YFSETQ. The trim removed 1 base at V and 0 bases at J, leaving 7 bases unmatched. The CDR3 is CASSLRTGASSYEQYF. CDR3 nucleotide sequence: TGCGCCAGCAGCTTGAGGACAGGAGCCAGCTCCTACGAGCAGTACTTC.

The chain is built from TRBV7-2 and TRBJ2-1; TRBD2 agrees at 9 bases. J was trimmed by 7 bases and V by 3 bases; bases with no gene match: 10. Per the germline V gene, CDR1 is SGHTA and CDR2 is FQGNSA. The CDR3 runs to 16 residues. For the CDR3, the DNA is TGTGCCAGCAGCTTTCAAGCGGGAGGAGGATGGAATGAGCAGTTCTTC. Its translation: CASSFQAGGGWNEQFF.

The chain employs TRBV4-1 and TRBJ1-5; 7 nucleotides line up with TRBD1. The CDR3 is 18 amino acids. From germline, CDR1 is MGHRA and CDR2 YSYEKL. Unmatched junction bases numbered 11, after V lost 1 base and J lost 2 bases. CDR3 residues: CASSQATGTAKGNQPQHF. The CDR3 nucleotides read TGCGCCAGCAGCCAAGCGACCGGGACAGCCAAAGGCAATCAGCCCCAGCATTTT.

This rearrangement joins TRBV19 to TRBJ1-2, with unresolved D. Trimming left V 5 bases short and J 0 bases short, with 10 bases between. Germline CDR1 LNHDA, CDR2 SQIVND (reference sequence). The CDR3 has 14 amino acids. For the CDR3, the DNA is TGTGCCAGTAGTCCCTTGGACCCTAACTATGGCTACACCTTC. It specifies CASSPLDPNYGYTF. Full variable domain (rest looked up from reference TRBV19 and TRBJ1-2): DGGITQSPKYLFRKEGQNVTLSCEQNLNHDAMYWYRQDPGQGLRLIYYSQIVNDFQKGDIAEGYSVSREKKESFPLTVTSAQKNPTAFYLCASSPLDPNYGYTFGSGTRLTVV.

The V gene is TRBV5-4, the J gene TRBJ1-4, with 10 bases that match TRBD1. CDR3 length: 18 residues. Germline trimming cut 3 bases from V and 8 bases from J; bases unmatched to any gene: 16. Germline CDR1 and CDR2: SGHNT and YYREEE (reference sequence). CDR3 protein: CASSSHKDRGTGAEKLFF. The CDR3 DNA follows: TGTGCCAGCAGCTCCCACAAGGACAGGGGGACGGGGGCCGAAAAACTGTTTTTT.